The T cell receptor beta chain described here comes from a study of T cell repertoires in cytomegalovirus infection. Study findings and constraints: The ex vivo response showed dominance by HLA-C-restricted CMV-specific TCR beta clonotypes. Carriers of CMV plus the relevant HLA were identified by cumulative public TCR beta family frequency.

There are 18 residues in the CDR3. The germline V gene encodes CDR1 SGHAT and CDR2 FQNNGV. V lost 5 bases to trimming and J lost 5 bases; unmatched junction nucleotides: 20. TCRdb fed the reads into MiXCR, producing one record per CDR3 protein. The data contain over 100,000 distinct CDR3 sequences, 10% of them singletons. This clonotype was detected many times. Its antigen is undetermined. The clonotype comes from a human donor in good health (CMV status not recorded). Some clones in this sample may be carry-over from other donors' samples. The chain combines TRBV11-2 with TRBJ1-1, with TRBD1 identical over 7 bases. Sequenced material: PBMCs, sequenced either directly or after in vitro stimulation (not recorded which). The CDR3 sequence: CASSPPSQGVYGVTEAFF. CDR3 sequence (DNA): TGTGCCAGCAGCCCCCCCTCCCAGGGGGTCTATGGTGTAACTGAAGCTTTCTTT.